Described below is a single TCR beta chain sequence and its context. Germline V gene data show CDR1 as SGHVS and CDR2 as FNYEAQ. With 5 bases clipped from V and 1 base from J, the junction kept 8 bases outside the gene matches. This CDR3 has 16 residues. The data stem from a study of spatial heterogeneity in lung cancer. The time point here: sample taken at primary tumor resection. In each case, whole RNA from tumor, nontumor lung or frozen PBMC was sequenced unsorted. Via MiXCR, TCRdb re-called the 5' RACE reads, giving one row per CDR3 protein. Of roughly 80,000 distinct CDR3 sequences in the sample, over 9.5% were seen once.

This rearrangement joins TRBV7-6 to TRBJ2-3; 8 nucleotides agree with TRBD2. This clonotype was obtained from a male donor with early-stage non-small cell lung cancer. Sequencing was performed on PBMCs, taken at surgery. This CDR3 is CASSPYSAGGTDTQYF. DNA for the CDR3: TGTGCCAGCAGCCCATATTCAGCGGGAGGCACAGATACGCAGTATTTT.